This entry is about one T cell receptor (beta chain). Its antigen is as yet unknown. Assay used: immunoSEQ multiplex PCR; TCRdb lists only in-frame clones, some missing. The sample carries 75,000 to 90,000 clones, less than 95% recorded once. The data stem from a study of OX40 agonist ivuxolimab in advanced cancers. Findings and caveats of the study: Certain nonresponding patients likewise had low normalized T-cell clonal expansion.

V was cut by 3 bases and J by 0 bases, with 16 bases left in between. Germline values: CDR1 SGDLS, CDR2 YYNGEE. The CDR3 sequence is 18 residues long. V and J are TRBV9 and TRBJ2-6; D is unclear. The origin of this receptor is an adult with an advanced solid tumor such as melanoma, head and neck, liver or kidney cancer. The sequences come from CD4+ or CD8+ T cells sorted from blood, collected in a trial of the OX40 agonist ivuxolimab. CDR3 sequence: CASSATTGYGSGANVLTF. CDR3 DNA: TGTGCCAGCAGCGCTACCACGGGTTATGGCTCTGGGGCCAACGTCCTGACTTTC.